The entry below describes one TCR beta chain. What it recognizes is unknown. In blood CD8+ and CD4+ T cells, TCR beta underwent sequencing. FACS was used to enrich TEMRA cells, whereas the CD8+ and CD4+ T cells were obtained by negative isolation. The CDR3 sequence is 14 residues long. Germline V lookup: CDR1 SGHTA, CDR2 FQGNSA. V was pared by 4 bases and J by 7 bases, with 7 bases of the junction left unmatched. A quantity of about 0.45 to 1 ug RNA underwent reverse transcription using random hexamers. An immunoSEQ multiplex PCR generated amplified TCR beta CDR3 products spanning 54 Vbeta and 13 Jbeta. TCRdb fed the immunoSEQ multiplex PCR reads into MiXCR, producing one record per CDR3 protein. The sample lists 160,000 or so distinct CDR3 sequences, about 91% occurring once. The sample belongs to a study of CD8 T cells in Susac syndrome. Study-wide findings and caveats: The study conceded that its TCR sequencing and HLA analysis involved relatively few individuals.

The material sequenced was CD4+ T cells from PBMCs. The sequence was obtained from a human donor in good health. V usage is TRBV7-2 and J usage is TRBJ2-7, with 10 bases identical to TRBD2. The CDR3 bases are TGTGCCAGCAGCTCAAGCGGGGGGGCAAAGGAGCAGTACTTC. Translating gives CASSSSGGAKEQYF. The full variable domain, completed using reference TRBV7-2 and TRBJ2-7, is GAGVSQSPSNKVTEKGKDVELRCDPISGHTALYWYRQSLGQGLEFLIYFQGNSAPDKSGLPSDRFSAERTGGSVSTLTIQRTQQEDSAVYLCASSSSGGAKEQYFGPGTRLTVT.